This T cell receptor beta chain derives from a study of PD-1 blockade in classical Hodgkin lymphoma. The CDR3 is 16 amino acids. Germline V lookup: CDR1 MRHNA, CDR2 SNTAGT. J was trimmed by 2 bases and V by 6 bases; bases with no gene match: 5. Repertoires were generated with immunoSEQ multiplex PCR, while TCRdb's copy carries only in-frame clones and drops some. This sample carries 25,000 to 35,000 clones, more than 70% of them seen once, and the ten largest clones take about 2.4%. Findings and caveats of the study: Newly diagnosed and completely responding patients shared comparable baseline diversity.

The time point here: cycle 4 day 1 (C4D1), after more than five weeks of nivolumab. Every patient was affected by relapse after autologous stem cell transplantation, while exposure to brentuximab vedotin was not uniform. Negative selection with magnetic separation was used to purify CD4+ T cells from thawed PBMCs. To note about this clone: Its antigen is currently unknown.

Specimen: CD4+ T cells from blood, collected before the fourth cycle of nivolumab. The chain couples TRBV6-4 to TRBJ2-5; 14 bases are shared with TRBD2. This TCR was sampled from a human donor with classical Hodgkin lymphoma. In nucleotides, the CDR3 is TGTGCCAGCAGCCGACTAGCGGGAGGGAGACAAGAGACCCAGTACTTC. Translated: CASSRLAGGRQETQYF.